This T cell receptor beta chain came from a study of blood T cells in healthy people across ages. Study observations and caveats: The long-lived group displayed more naive CD4+ cells, plus higher diversity, than the aged donors did.

Together with a sample-barcoded 5' primer, a J-beta primer mix was included in a second PCR lasting roughly 6 to 12 cycles. TCRdb analysed the 5' RACE reads with MiXCR anew, one entry per CDR3 protein. The repertoire includes under 950,000 distinct CDR3 sequences, about 20% of them detected once, and around a fifth sits in the top ten. To note about this clonotype: The antigen remains unidentified.

The CDR3 extends over 11 amino acids. The germline V gene has CDR1 SGHNT and CDR2 YENEEA. V was shortened by 5 bases and J by 9 bases, with 7 bases between the two germline ends. Sequenced input: blood. V usage is TRBV11-3 and J usage is TRBJ2-2; possibly TRBD1 for D (6 bases). This TCR was sampled from a man aged 65 to 85 in good health. CDR3 amino acids: CASSTGRELFF. DNA for the CDR3: TGTGCCAGCAGCACAGGGAGGGAGCTGTTTTTT. Full variable domain (missing parts from reference TRBV11-3 and TRBJ2-2): EAGVVQSPRYKIIEKKQPVAFWCNPISGHNTLYWYLQNLGQGPELLIRYENEEAVDDSQLPKDRFSAERLKGVDSTLKIQPAELGDSAVYLCASSTGRELFFGEGSRLTVL.